This passage covers 5 T cell receptor beta chains from one sample sequenced in a study of cytomegalovirus exposure and HLA in healthy donors. PCR was performed using 60 Vbeta and 13 Jbeta primers. This table comes from immunoSEQ multiplex PCR, and its TCRdb copy is limited to in-frame clones, with some not included. The table lists some 150,000 clones, 70% to 80% of them singletons. Specimen: PBMCs. The receptors here all came from a man aged 18-30 years in good health and CMV-seropositive.

This clone has just a few counts. The V and J genes are TRBV5-1 and TRBJ1-2; 7 nucleotides align to TRBD1. The V gene's germline CDR1 is SGHRS and CDR2 YFSETQ. V lost 3 bases, J lost 6 bases, and 8 bases stayed unmatched. CDR3 length: 14 amino acids. The CDR3: CASSSKIQGNGYTF. The CDR3 DNA is TGCGCCAGCAGCTCGAAGATACAGGGGAATGGCTACACCTTC.

This clone was seen only a few times. The CDR3: CASRIGQGSNTGELFF. The CDR3 DNA sequence: TGCGCCAGCAGGATCGGACAGGGATCGAACACCGGGGAGCTGTTTTTT. The chain joins TRBV4-1 to TRBJ2-2; TRBD1 agrees at 8 bases. CDR3 length: 16 amino acids. With 6 bases clipped from V and 0 bases from J, the junction kept 6 bases outside the gene matches. Germline-derived CDR1 and CDR2 are MGHRA and YSYEKL.

The J gene is TRBJ2-2, the V gene TRBV5-1; D is perhaps TRBD1 (5 bases). This CDR3 contains 16 residues. Trimming pared 0 bases from V and 7 bases from J, leaving 16 bases between. Looked up from germline, CDR1 is SGHRS and CDR2 is YFSETQ. The CDR3 spells CASSLEDTGSHGELFF. CDR3 sequence (DNA): TGCGCCAGCAGCTTGGAGGACACCGGATCACACGGGGAGCTGTTTTTT.

The table lists this clone with a few counts. The chain links TRBV2 to TRBJ2-2, with D tentatively TRBD1 (6 bases). Germline values: CDR1 SNHLY, CDR2 FYNNEI. The germline V and J ends were trimmed by 4 bases and 7 bases, with 13 bases remaining between them. This CDR3 is built from 14 residues. CDR3 DNA sequence: TGTGCCAGCAGTGTAAACAGGGTTGTCGGGGAGCTGTTTTTT. Translated, it gives CASSVNRVVGELFF. The whole variable domain, filled in from reference TRBV2 and TRBJ2-2, reads EPEVTQTPSHQVTQMGQEVILRCVPISNHLYFYWYRQILGQKVEFLVSFYNNEISEKSEIFDDQFSVERPDGSNFTLKIRSTKLEDSAMYFCASSVNRVVGELFFGEGSRLTVL.

The chain recombines TRBV19 with TRBJ2-7; 8 bases fit TRBD1. This CDR3 contains 14 residues. J gave up 0 bases and V 7 bases, and 5 bases lay outside the gene matches. Looked up from germline, CDR1 is LNHDA and CDR2 is SQIVND (reference sequence). CDR3 residues: CASKGQASSYEQYF. The CDR3 coding sequence is TGTGCCAGTAAGGGACAGGCTAGCTCCTACGAGCAGTACTTC.